The T cell receptor beta chain described here comes from a study of T cell repertoires and HLA-DP antigens. This clone was seen only a few times. Its antigen remains unidentified. Study-wide results and caveats: Total CD4+ responders were stimulated by HeLa antigen-presenting cells.

CDR3 size: 16 residues. In germline, CDR1 is SGHRS, CDR2 YFSETQ. The ends were cut back, 4 bases at V and 0 bases at J, with 13 bases in the middle. Amplification used primers for 54 TRBV and 13 TRBJ segments. Pre-culture CD4+ samples were sequenced deeply, targeting fewer than 250,000 T cell genomes. TCRdb's table, derived via immunoSEQ multiplex PCR, lists solely in-frame clones and lacks some. This table holds approximately 90,000 clones, about nine tenths found once. This clonotype originated in a man aged 50 or older in good health and CMV-seronegative. The specimen was CD4+ T cells from PBMCs. The rearrangement joins TRBV5-1 to TRBJ1-4; weak D call: TRBD1 (5 bases). CDR3 in amino acids: CASSREGTATNEKLFF. In DNA form, the CDR3 reads TGCGCCAGCAGCCGAGAAGGGACCGCAACTAATGAAAAACTGTTTTTT.